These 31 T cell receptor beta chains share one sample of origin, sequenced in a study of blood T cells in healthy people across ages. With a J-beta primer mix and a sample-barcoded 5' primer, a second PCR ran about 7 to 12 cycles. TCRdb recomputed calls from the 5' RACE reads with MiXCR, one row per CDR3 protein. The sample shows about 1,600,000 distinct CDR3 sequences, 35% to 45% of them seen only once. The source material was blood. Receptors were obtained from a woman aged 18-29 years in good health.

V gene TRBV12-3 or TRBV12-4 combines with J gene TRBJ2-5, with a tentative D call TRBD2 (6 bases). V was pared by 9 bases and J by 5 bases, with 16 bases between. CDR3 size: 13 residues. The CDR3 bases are TGTGCCAGTGAAGCGACTAGTGACGAGACCCAGTACTTC. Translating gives CASEATSDETQYF.

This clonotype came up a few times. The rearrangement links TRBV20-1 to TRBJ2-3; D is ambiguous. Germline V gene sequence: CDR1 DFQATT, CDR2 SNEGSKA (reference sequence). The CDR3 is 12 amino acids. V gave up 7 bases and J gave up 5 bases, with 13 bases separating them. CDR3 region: CSVLTQRDTQYF. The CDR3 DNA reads TGCAGTGTTTTAACACAGAGAGATACGCAGTATTTT.

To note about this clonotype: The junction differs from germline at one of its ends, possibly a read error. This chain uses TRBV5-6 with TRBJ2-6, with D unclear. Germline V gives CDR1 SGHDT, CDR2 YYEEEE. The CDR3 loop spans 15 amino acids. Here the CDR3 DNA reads TGTGCCAGCATCTTGAAAGTGTCTGGGGCCAACGTCCTGACTTTC. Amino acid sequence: CASILKVSGANVLTF.

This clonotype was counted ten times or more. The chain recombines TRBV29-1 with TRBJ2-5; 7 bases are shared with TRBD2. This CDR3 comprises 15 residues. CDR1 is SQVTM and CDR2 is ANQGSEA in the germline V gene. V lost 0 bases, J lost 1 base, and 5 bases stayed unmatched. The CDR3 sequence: CSVEDREDTQETQYF. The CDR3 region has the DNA TGCAGCGTTGAAGATCGGGAGGACACCCAAGAGACCCAGTACTTC.

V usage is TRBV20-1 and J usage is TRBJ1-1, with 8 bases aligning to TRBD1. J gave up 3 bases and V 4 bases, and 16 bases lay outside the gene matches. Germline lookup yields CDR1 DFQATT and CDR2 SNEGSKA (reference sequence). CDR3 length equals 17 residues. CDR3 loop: CSANGGVTGVTYTEAFF. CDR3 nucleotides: TGCAGTGCTAACGGGGGTGTGACAGGGGTTACGTACACTGAAGCTTTCTTT.

The CDR3 here is CAITAGTGGYEQYF. CDR3 coding DNA: TGTGCCATCACTGCCGGGACAGGGGGCTACGAGCAGTACTTC. The J gene is TRBJ2-7, the V gene TRBV10-3; the match to TRBD1 covers 11 bases. The V and J ends lost 7 bases and 3 bases, in that order; junction bases with no gene match: 5. CDR3 length: 14 residues. Germline CDR1 is ENHRY and CDR2 is SYGVKD.

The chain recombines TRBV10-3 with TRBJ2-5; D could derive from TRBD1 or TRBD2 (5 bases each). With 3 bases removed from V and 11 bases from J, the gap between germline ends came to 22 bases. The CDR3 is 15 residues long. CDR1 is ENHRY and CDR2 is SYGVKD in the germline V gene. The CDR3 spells CAISERDRPYNEQYF. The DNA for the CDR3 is TGTGCCATCAGTGAACGGGACCGACCCTACAATGAGCAGTACTTC.

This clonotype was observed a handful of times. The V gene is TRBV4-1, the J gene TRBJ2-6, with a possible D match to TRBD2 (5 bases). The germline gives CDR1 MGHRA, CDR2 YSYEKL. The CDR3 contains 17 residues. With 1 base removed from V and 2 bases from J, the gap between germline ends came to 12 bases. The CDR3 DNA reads TGCGCCAGCAGCCAAGTCGTGGAACTAGCTGGGGCCAACGTCCTGACTTTC. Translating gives CASSQVVELAGANVLTF.

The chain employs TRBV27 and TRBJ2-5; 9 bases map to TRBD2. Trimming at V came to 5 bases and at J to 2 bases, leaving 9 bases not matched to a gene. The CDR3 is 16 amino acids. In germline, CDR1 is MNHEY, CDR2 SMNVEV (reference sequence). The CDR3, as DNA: TGTGCCAGCAGTCCTCGAGGTAGCGGGGGACAAGAGACCCAGTACTTC. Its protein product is CASSPRGSGGQETQYF.

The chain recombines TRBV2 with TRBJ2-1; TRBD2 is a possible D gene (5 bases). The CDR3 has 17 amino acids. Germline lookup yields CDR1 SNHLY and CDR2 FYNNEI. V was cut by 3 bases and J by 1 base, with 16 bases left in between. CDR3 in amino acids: CASSERRGLLSYNEQFF. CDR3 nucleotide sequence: TGTGCCAGCAGTGAGCGGCGCGGACTCCTATCCTACAATGAGCAGTTCTTC.

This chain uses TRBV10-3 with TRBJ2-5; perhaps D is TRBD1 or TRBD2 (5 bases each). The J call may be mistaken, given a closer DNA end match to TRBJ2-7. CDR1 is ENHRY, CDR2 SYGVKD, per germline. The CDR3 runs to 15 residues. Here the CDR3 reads CAPKTEGKCGDEQYF. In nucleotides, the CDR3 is TGTGCCCCTAAGACAGAGGGGAAATGTGGGGACGAGCAGTACTTC.

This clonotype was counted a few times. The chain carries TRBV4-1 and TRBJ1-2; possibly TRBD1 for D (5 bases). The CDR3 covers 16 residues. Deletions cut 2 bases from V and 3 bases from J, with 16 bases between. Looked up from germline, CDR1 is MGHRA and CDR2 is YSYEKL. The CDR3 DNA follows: TGCGCCAGCAGCCAATCCGGGACCTCAGCTTACTATGGCTACACCTTC. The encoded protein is CASSQSGTSAYYGYTF.

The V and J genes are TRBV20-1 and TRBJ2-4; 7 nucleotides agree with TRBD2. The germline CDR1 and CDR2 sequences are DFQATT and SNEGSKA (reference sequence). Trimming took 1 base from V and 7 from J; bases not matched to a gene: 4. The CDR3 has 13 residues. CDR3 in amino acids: CSARVEAGNIQYF. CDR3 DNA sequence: TGCAGTGCTAGAGTAGAAGCGGGGAACATTCAGTACTTC.

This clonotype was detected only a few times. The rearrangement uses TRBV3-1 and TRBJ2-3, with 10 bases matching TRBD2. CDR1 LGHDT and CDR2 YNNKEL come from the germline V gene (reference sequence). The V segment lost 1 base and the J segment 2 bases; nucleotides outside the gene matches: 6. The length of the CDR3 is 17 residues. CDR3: CASSQAGLAVITDTQYF. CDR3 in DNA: TGTGCCAGCAGCCAAGCCGGACTAGCGGTCATCACAGATACGCAGTATTTT.

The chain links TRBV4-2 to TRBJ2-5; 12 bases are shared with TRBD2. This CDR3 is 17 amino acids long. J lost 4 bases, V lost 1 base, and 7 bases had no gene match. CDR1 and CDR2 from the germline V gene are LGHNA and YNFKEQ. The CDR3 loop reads CASSQGLAGEVAETQYF. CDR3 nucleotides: TGTGCCAGCAGCCAAGGACTAGCGGGAGAGGTGGCAGAGACCCAGTACTTC.

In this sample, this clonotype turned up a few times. The CDR3 nucleotides read TGTGCCAGCAGCCAGCTACTAGCGGGAGGAGTTACAGATACGCAGTATTTT. Its translation: CASSQLLAGGVTDTQYF. The chain employs TRBV14 and TRBJ2-3; 12 bases map to TRBD2. The CDR3 consists of 17 residues. The germline V gene has CDR1 SGHDN and CDR2 FVKESK. V shed 3 bases and J 3 bases; nucleotides not matched to a gene: 7.

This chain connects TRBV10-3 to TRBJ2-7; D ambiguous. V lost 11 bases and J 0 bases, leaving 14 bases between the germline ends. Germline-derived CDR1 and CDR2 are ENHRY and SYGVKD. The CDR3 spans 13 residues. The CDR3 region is CASTRESSYEQYF. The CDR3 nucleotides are TGTGCCTCGACACGAGAGAGCTCCTACGAGCAGTACTTC.

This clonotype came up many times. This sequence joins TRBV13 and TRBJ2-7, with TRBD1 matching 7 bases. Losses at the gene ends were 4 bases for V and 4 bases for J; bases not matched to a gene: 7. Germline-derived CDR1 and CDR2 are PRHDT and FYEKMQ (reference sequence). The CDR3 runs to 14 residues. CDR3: CASSWQSGQYEQYF. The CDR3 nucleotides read TGTGCCAGCAGCTGGCAGTCGGGACAGTACGAGCAGTACTTC.

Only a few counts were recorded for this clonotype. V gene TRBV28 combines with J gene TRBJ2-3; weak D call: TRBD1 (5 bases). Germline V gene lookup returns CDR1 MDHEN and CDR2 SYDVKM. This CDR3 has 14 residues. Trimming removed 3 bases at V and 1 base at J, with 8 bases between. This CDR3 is CASSFLQGTDTQYF. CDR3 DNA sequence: TGTGCCAGCAGTTTTTTACAGGGCACAGATACGCAGTATTTT.

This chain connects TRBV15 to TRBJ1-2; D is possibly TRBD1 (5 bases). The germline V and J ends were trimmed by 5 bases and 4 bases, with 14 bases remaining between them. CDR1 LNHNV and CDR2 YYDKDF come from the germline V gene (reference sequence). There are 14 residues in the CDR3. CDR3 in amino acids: CATSLRDGSYGYTF. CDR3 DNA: TGTGCCACCAGCCTCCGGGACGGATCCTATGGCTACACCTTC.

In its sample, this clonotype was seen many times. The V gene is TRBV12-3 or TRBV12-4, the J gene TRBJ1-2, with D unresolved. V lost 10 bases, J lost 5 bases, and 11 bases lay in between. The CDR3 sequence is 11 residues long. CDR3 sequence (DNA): TGTGCCACCAACTTGGGGTATGGCTACACCTTC. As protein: CATNLGYGYTF.

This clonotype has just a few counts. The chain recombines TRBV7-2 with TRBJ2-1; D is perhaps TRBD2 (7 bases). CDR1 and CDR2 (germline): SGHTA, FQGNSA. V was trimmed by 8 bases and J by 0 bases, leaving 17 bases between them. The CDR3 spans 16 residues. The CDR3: CASGGAVNPSYNEQFF. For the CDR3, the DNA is TGTGCCAGCGGGGGGGCGGTTAACCCCTCCTACAATGAGCAGTTCTTC.

Here the CDR3 reads CASSHMAGLNTEAFF. CDR3 DNA: TGCGCCAGCAGCCACATGGCTGGGCTTAACACTGAAGCTTTCTTT. V and J are TRBV4-1 and TRBJ1-1, with D unresolved. CDR3 size: 15 residues. Between the trimmed V and J ends, which lost 3 bases and 2 bases, there was a span of 13 bases. From germline, CDR1 is MGHRA and CDR2 YSYEKL.

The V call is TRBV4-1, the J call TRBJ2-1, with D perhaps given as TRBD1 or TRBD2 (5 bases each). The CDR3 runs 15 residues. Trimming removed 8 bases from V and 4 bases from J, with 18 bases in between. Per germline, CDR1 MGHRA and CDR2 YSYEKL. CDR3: CASHTRGPGYNEQFF. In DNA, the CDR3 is TGCGCCAGCCACACCCGGGGACCCGGGTACAATGAGCAGTTCTTC.

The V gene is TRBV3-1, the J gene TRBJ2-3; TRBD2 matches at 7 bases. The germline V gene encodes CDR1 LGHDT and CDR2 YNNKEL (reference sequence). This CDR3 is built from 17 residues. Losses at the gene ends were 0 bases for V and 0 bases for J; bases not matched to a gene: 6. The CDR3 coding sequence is TGTGCCAGCAGCCAAGAACTAGCGTTGACTAGCACAGATACGCAGTATTTT. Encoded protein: CASSQELALTSTDTQYF.

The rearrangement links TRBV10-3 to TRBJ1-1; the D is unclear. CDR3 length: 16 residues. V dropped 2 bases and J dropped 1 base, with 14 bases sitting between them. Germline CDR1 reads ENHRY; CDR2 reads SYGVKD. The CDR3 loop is CAISEPIAAPNTEAFF. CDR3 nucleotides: TGTGCCATCAGTGAGCCCATCGCTGCTCCGAACACTGAAGCTTTCTTT.

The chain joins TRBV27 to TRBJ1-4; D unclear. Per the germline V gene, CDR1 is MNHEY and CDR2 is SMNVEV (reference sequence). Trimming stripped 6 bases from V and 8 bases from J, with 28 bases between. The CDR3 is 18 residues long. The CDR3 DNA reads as TGTGCCAGCAGGCAAAATAGGGCCCCGGGCTACAAGAAAGAAAAACTGTTTTTT. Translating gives CASRQNRAPGYKKEKLFF.

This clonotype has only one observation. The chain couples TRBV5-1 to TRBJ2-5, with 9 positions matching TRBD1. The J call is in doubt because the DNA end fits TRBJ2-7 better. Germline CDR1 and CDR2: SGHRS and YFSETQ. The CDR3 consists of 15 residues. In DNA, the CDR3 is TGCGCCAGCAGCCGCGGGACAGGGCCTTTCGACGAGCAGTACTTC. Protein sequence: CASSRGTGPFDEQYF.

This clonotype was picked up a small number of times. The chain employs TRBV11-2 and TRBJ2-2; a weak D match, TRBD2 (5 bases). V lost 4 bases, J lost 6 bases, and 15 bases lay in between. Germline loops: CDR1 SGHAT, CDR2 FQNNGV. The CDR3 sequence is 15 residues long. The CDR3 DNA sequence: TGTGCCAGCAGCTCCTACCGGGATTCCGCCGGGGAGCTGTTTTTT. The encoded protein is CASSSYRDSAGELFF.

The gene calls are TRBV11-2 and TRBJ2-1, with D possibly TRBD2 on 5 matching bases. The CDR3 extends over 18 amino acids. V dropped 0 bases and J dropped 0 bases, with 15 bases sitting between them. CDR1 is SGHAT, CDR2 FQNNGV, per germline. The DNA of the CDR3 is TGTGCCAGCAGCTTAGATCGACCTAGCAGCGTCTCCTACAATGAGCAGTTCTTC. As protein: CASSLDRPSSVSYNEQFF.

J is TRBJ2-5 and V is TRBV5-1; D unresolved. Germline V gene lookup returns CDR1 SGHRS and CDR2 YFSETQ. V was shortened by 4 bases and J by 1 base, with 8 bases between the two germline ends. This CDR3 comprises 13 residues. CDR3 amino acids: CASSGPGQETQYF. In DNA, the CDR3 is TGCGCCAGCAGCGGCCCGGGCCAAGAGACCCAGTACTTC.